This TCR beta chain was sequenced in a study of metastatic and nonmetastatic thyroid tumors. The overall study: Both malignant and benign thyroid patients supplied peripheral blood and tumor or nodule tissue samples, across which the repertoires of these patients were then compared.

Thyroid surgery was performed in patients who had received no treatment beforehand. Under the authors' procedure: The study built a papillary thyroid cancer distant-metastasis classifier from CDR3 differences across clinicopathological groups. TCRdb re-analyzed the PCR reads through MiXCR. TCRdb, rather than the study authors, made the V and J calls. The table includes 72,000 or so clones, more than 15% detected once. This clone came up a few times. Trimming shortened V by 9 bases and J by 1 base, and 13 bases separated the two germline ends. The CDR3 extends over 14 amino acids. CDR1 and CDR2 (germline): LNHDA, SQIVND (reference sequence).

The V call is TRBV19, the J call TRBJ1-3; D gene uncertain. The specimen sequenced was blood. The source is a female donor with papillary thyroid cancer or a benign thyroid nodule (not recorded which). Some clones in this sample may be carry-over from other donors' samples. In nucleotides, the CDR3 is TGTGCCAGCGCCTACCAGTCATCTGGAAACACCATATATTTT. The encoded protein is CASAYQSSGNTIYF.